The text below deals with one T cell receptor (beta chain). This entry comes from a study of cytomegalovirus exposure and HLA in healthy donors. The CDR3 loop spans 15 amino acids. Trimming removed 7 bases from V and 10 bases from J; junction bases left unmatched: 13. CDR1 SGHTA and CDR2 FQGTGA come from the germline V gene. This table comes from immunoSEQ multiplex PCR, and its TCRdb copy is limited to in-frame clones, with some not included. The sample gives 200,000 or so clones, 75% to 90% of which show up once; roughly 6.5% is in the top ten. This TCR was sampled from a man aged 18 to 35 in good health and CMV-seropositive. Sequences were obtained from PBMCs. The rearrangement uses TRBV7-3 and TRBJ2-1, with 10 bases matching TRBD2. The CDR3 DNA reads TGTGCCAGCAACAAAGGGCTAGCGGGAGTAAAAGAGCAGTTCTTC. Translation: CASNKGLAGVKEQFF.